This T cell receptor (beta chain) was sequenced for a study of graft-versus-host responses after intestinal transplantation. Study-wide context: Multivisceral, liver-intestinal, or isolated intestinal transplants were received by the recipients. Study-level points and caveats: Early HvG declines after transplant were associated with peak circulating GvH clone levels.

Tissue from the graft was processed to free its intraepithelial and lamina propria lymphocytes. Of note for this clone: The antigen remains unidentified.

The method was immunoSEQ multiplex PCR; TCRdb's version includes in-frame clones alone and lacks a portion of them. Here the sample spans 29,000 or so clones, about 80% being singletons. The sequenced sample was ileum tissue, obtained 98 days after intestinal transplantation. The receptor's source is a human patient who received an intestinal transplant, so some T cells may come from the graft donor.

The DNA of the CDR3 is TGTGCCAGCAGCCAATCGGACGAAACCACAGATACGCAGTATTTT. Its protein is CASSQSDETTDTQYF. This rearrangement joins TRBV13 to TRBJ2-3; D remains ambiguous. Germline V lookup: CDR1 PRHDT, CDR2 FYEKMQ (reference sequence). Trimming left V 5 bases short and J 2 bases short, with 14 bases between. This CDR3 contains 15 residues.